Listed here are 20 T cell receptor beta chains from one sample, sequenced in a study of T cell repertoires in cytomegalovirus infection. TCRdb re-analysed the reads in MiXCR, keeping a single row per CDR3 protein. In the table there are 150,000 to 200,000 distinct CDR3 sequences, 9.5% of which are singletons. Sample: PBMCs. These receptors were collected from a human donor in good health (CMV status not recorded). Some clones in this sample may be carry-over from other donors' samples.

This clonotype occurred many times. CDR3 DNA: TGTGCCAGCAGCCCCCGCGGTAGGGACGGAGAGACCCAGTACTTC. As protein: CASSPRGRDGETQYF. The rearrangement links TRBV7-2 to TRBJ2-5; D possibly matches TRBD1 or TRBD2 (5 bases each). CDR3 length equals 15 residues. Germline assignment: CDR1 SGHTA and CDR2 FQGNSA. V was pared by 5 bases and J by 4 bases, with 17 bases between.

This clonotype was found a few times. This chain uses TRBV27 with TRBJ1-1; perhaps TRBD1 as D (6 bases). The CDR3 is made up of 14 amino acids. V was cut by 5 bases and J by 11 bases, with 21 bases left in between. Germline-derived CDR1 and CDR2 are MNHEY and SMNVEV (reference sequence). CDR3 nucleotides: TGTGCCAGCAGTCCCAAACCGGAACAGGGTAGGGCTTTCTTT. Its protein is CASSPKPEQGRAFF.

This clonotype was counted at least ten times. The chain recombines TRBV7-2 with TRBJ2-1; TRBD2 aligns across 12 bases. The CDR3 is 15 amino acids. Losses at the gene ends were 6 bases for V and 5 bases for J; bases not matched to a gene: 5. The germline V gene has CDR1 SGHTA and CDR2 FQGNSA. The CDR3: CASRPTSGRHNEQFF. Written as DNA, the CDR3 is TGTGCCAGCAGACCTACTAGCGGGAGGCACAATGAGCAGTTCTTC.

This rearrangement joins TRBV29-1 to TRBJ1-4; possibly TRBD1 for D (5 bases). Germline V gene data show CDR1 as SQVTM and CDR2 as ANQGSEA. The CDR3 runs to 14 residues. Trimming took off 6 bases at V and 8 bases at J, with 19 bases between the two ends. CDR3 sequence: CSVVRDPADEKLFF. In nucleotides, the CDR3 is TGCAGCGTGGTACGGGACCCGGCAGACGAAAAACTGTTTTTT.

The sample holds many counts of this clonotype. The genes are TRBV7-2 and TRBJ1-5, with D possibly matching TRBD1 (5 bases). The CDR3 has 15 amino acids. Trimming took 5 bases from V and 2 from J, leaving 13 bases between them. CDR1 SGHTA and CDR2 FQGNSA come from the germline V gene. CDR3 coding DNA: TGTGCCAGCAGCCTCGGGACTCTCGGCAATCAGCCCCAGCATTTT. Encoded protein: CASSLGTLGNQPQHF.

This clonotype was counted at least ten times. V is TRBV7-2 and J is TRBJ2-7; D might be TRBD2 (5 bases). The V and J ends lost 1 base and 3 bases respectively, with 10 bases between them. Germline CDR1 is SGHTA and CDR2 is FQGNSA. The length of the CDR3 is 14 residues. DNA of the CDR3: TGTGCCAGCAGCTTAGTTCCGGGGTTCTACGAGCAGTACTTC. Translating gives CASSLVPGFYEQYF. Filled out from reference TRBV7-2 and TRBJ2-7, the complete variable domain reads GAGVSQSPSNKVTEKGKDVELRCDPISGHTALYWYRQSLGQGLEFLIYFQGNSAPDKSGLPSDRFSAERTGGSVSTLTIQRTQQEDSAVYLCASSLVPGFYEQYFGPGTRLTVT.

This chain joins TRBV10-3 and TRBJ2-7, with no clear D. V dropped 3 bases and J dropped 7 bases, with 10 bases sitting between them. The length of the CDR3 is 12 residues. The germline CDR1 and CDR2 sequences are ENHRY and SYGVKD. The chain's CDR3 is CAISENEKEQYF. For the CDR3, the DNA is TGTGCCATCAGTGAAAACGAAAAGGAGCAGTACTTC.

This clonotype was observed a handful of times. The chain uses TRBV27 and TRBJ2-1, with TRBD2 identical over 14 bases. The CDR3 sequence is 20 residues long. J gave up 9 bases and V 2 bases, and 18 bases lay outside the gene matches. Germline V CDR1 and CDR2: MNHEY, SMNVEV (reference sequence). CDR3 in amino acids: CASSLHQTSGGGWGLGEQFF. The DNA for the CDR3 is TGTGCCAGCAGTTTACATCAGACTAGCGGGGGGGGGTGGGGTTTAGGTGAGCAGTTCTTC.

Many counts were recorded for this clonotype. The V and J genes are TRBV28 and TRBJ1-5; no firm D call. In germline, CDR1 is MDHEN, CDR2 SYDVKM. The CDR3 runs to 17 residues. Trimming left V 10 bases short and J 2 bases short, with 24 bases between. DNA for the CDR3: TGTGCCACCAACCGCGTGGGCGTCTCTGACGGCAATCAGCCCCAGCATTTT. Translation gives CATNRVGVSDGNQPQHF.

This clonotype was counted at least ten times. The gene calls are TRBV28 and TRBJ2-7; D unclear. The V gene lost 4 bases and the J gene lost 3 bases, with 7 bases spanning the gap. Germline V gene lookup returns CDR1 MDHEN and CDR2 SYDVKM. The CDR3 has 12 amino acids. CDR3 region: CASSWVGYEQYF. In DNA, the CDR3 is TGTGCCAGCAGTTGGGTGGGCTACGAGCAGTACTTC.

This clonotype appeared a few times. The chain links TRBV28 to TRBJ2-7; TRBD1 aligns across 10 bases. CDR1 is MDHEN, CDR2 SYDVKM, per germline. The CDR3 is made up of 15 amino acids. V lost 6 bases to trimming and J lost 4 bases; unmatched junction nucleotides: 9. This CDR3 reads CASSDPGTGVYEQYF. The CDR3 DNA follows: TGTGCCAGCAGCGACCCCGGGACAGGGGTTTACGAGCAGTACTTC.

In its sample, this clonotype was seen many times. This rearrangement joins TRBV6-2 or TRBV6-3 to TRBJ1-1, with a possible D match to TRBD1 (6 bases). This CDR3 comprises 15 residues. Germline values: CDR1 MNHEY, CDR2 SVGEGT. V gave up 5 bases and J gave up 1 base, with 14 bases separating them. The DNA of the CDR3 is TGTGCCAGCAGTAACTGGCAGACAGGGAACACTGAAGCTTTCTTT. Its protein product is CASSNWQTGNTEAFF.

The rearrangement links TRBV12-3 or TRBV12-4 to TRBJ2-7, with 7 nucleotides matching TRBD2. The CDR3 length is 13 residues. V shed 2 bases and J 6 bases; nucleotides not matched to a gene: 4. CDR3 sequence reads: CASSLQRGGEQYF. CDR3 sequence (DNA): TGTGCCAGCAGTTTACAGCGGGGCGGCGAGCAGTACTTC.

The rearrangement uses TRBV20-1 and TRBJ1-2; no clear D. Germline assignment: CDR1 DFQATT and CDR2 SNEGSKA (reference sequence). The CDR3 has 12 amino acids. Trimming removed 4 bases at V and 8 bases at J, with 14 bases between. CDR3 region: CSANEGTGGYTF. Here the CDR3 DNA reads TGCAGTGCTAACGAGGGAACGGGCGGCTACACCTTC.

The chain uses TRBV20-1 and TRBJ1-5; TRBD1 matches at 7 bases. The CDR3 runs to 12 residues. V was pared by 5 bases and J by 2 bases, with 0 bases of the junction left unmatched. Germline CDR1 and CDR2: DFQATT and SNEGSKA (reference sequence). CDR3 sequence: CSADRGNQPQHF. The CDR3 coding sequence is TGCAGTGCTGACAGGGGCAATCAGCCCCAGCATTTT.

This clonotype was counted ten times or more. The rearrangement uses TRBV5-4 and TRBJ2-5; D is uncertain. V was cut by 1 base and J by 5 bases, with 9 bases left in between. Germline lookup yields CDR1 SGHNT and CDR2 YYREEE (reference sequence). The CDR3 is 13 amino acids. DNA for the CDR3: TGTGCCAGCAGCTTGAGTCCCAGCGAGACCCAGTACTTC. This encodes CASSLSPSETQYF.

This clonotype was found a few times. J is TRBJ1-1 and V is TRBV12-3 or TRBV12-4, with a possible D match to TRBD1 (6 bases). V lost 3 bases, J lost 1 base, and 12 bases lay in between. The CDR3 runs 15 residues. The CDR3, as DNA: TGTGCCAGCAGTTTCACGAGGGGGAGGAACACTGAAGCTTTCTTT. The encoded protein is CASSFTRGRNTEAFF.

This clonotype appeared a single time. The rearrangement uses TRBV20-1 and TRBJ2-1; TRBD1 might be the D (5 bases). CDR1 and CDR2 from the germline V gene are DFQATT and SNEGSKA (reference sequence). V was clipped by 4 bases and J by 9 bases, with 16 bases between them. This CDR3 is 13 amino acids long. The CDR3 loop is CSAKIRVAGEQFF. CDR3 sequence (DNA): TGCAGTGCTAAAATCAGGGTAGCAGGTGAGCAGTTCTTC.

This clonotype showed up many times. V and J are TRBV19 and TRBJ2-6; TRBD1 matches at 8 bases. CDR3 length: 18 amino acids. V gave up 2 bases and J gave up 2 bases; unmatched junction bases: 8. Germline CDR1 is LNHDA and CDR2 is SQIVND (reference sequence). CDR3 region: CASSIQGAGSPGANVLTF. DNA of the CDR3: TGTGCCAGTAGTATACAGGGGGCAGGGTCCCCTGGGGCCAACGTCCTGACTTTC.

This clonotype turned up a few times. A much larger clonotype is one base distant, so this may be a read error. The rearrangement uses TRBV7-2 and TRBJ2-3, with TRBD2 as a possible D gene (6 bases). This CDR3 is 13 amino acids long. Germline V gives CDR1 SGHTA, CDR2 FQGNSA. The CDR3 nucleotides read TGTGTCAGCAGCCCGGGAGCCGGAGATACGCAGTATTTT. Translating gives CVSSPGAGDTQYF.